This T cell receptor beta chain was observed in a study of follicular helper T cells after annual influenza vaccination. Of note for this clone: Its target is unknown.

Subjects lived in the community and lacked influenza vaccine within the prior 6 months. Assay used: immunoSEQ multiplex PCR; TCRdb lists only in-frame clones, some missing. The sample comprises 10,000 or so clones, approximately 80% of which are singletons, and roughly 0.86% rests with the top ten. V was trimmed by 5 bases and J by 7 bases, leaving 23 bases between them. CDR1 SGHTA and CDR2 FQGNSA come from the germline V gene. This CDR3 has 16 amino acids. Study-level findings and limits: Each annual vaccination recalled recurring oligoclonal ICOS+CD38+ cTfh clonotypes.

The sample consisted of CXCR5- memory CD4+ T cells sorted from blood, taken 6 weeks after influenza vaccination. This sequence originates from an adult who received the influenza vaccine. V usage is TRBV7-2 and J usage is TRBJ1-2, with D perhaps matching TRBD1 (5 bases). The CDR3 spells CASSPMEVRVTFGYTF. CDR3 sequence (DNA): TGTGCCAGCAGCCCCATGGAGGTCAGGGTGACCTTTGGCTACACCTTC.